This T cell receptor (beta chain) was sequenced in a study of shared clonotypes between healthy human individuals. Deep level was the assay's run setting. In replicate PCRs of sorted subsets, roughly 190 ng DNA, approximately 32,000 T cell genomes, was used. The repertoire was sequenced with immunoSEQ multiplex PCR; TCRdb's copy has only in-frame clones and lacks some. Counted here are about 2.1 million clones, 93% occurring once; the ten biggest clones make up less than 2%. CD45RO negativity and positive selection for CCR7 defined naive CD8 cells, a population that excluded terminally differentiated effector memory CD45RA+ cells. This CDR3 contains 14 residues. With 3 bases clipped from V and 2 bases from J, the junction kept 2 bases outside the gene matches. In germline, CDR1 is ENHRY, CDR2 SYGVKD.

This sequence originates from a man aged 18 to 35 in good health. Some clones in this sample may be carry-over from other donors' samples. This sequence joins TRBV10-3 and TRBJ2-7, with 9 bases fitting TRBD1. The sequencing input was naive CD8+ T cells from PBMCs. The DNA of the CDR3 is TGTGCCATCAGTGATAGGGACAGGGCCTACGAGCAGTACTTC. It translates to CAISDRDRAYEQYF.